There are a few counts of the clone carrying this T cell receptor beta chain. The antigen is undetermined. Donors gave roughly 10 milliliters of peripheral blood apiece. The study isolated at least 6.5 million PBMCs from each sample. This record belongs to a study of blood T cells in healthy people across ages. A second PCR of 7 to 11 cycles used a sample-barcoded 5' primer and a J-beta primer mix. TCRdb used MiXCR to reprocess the 5' RACE reads, holding one entry per CDR3 protein. The sample has almost 1 million distinct CDR3 sequences, about 51% seen once. The CDR3 length is 14 residues. Trimming removed 6 bases from V and 8 bases from J, with 19 bases in between. Points from the study as a whole: Naive T cell percentage showed a strong correlation with the diversity of TCR beta. TCR beta diversity, measured per million T cells, fell in a roughly linear way with age.

The gene calls are TRBV12-3 or TRBV12-4 and TRBJ2-5, with TRBD1 as a possible D gene (6 bases). This sequence originates from a woman aged 55-70 years in good health. Source material: blood. The CDR3 coding sequence is TGTGCCAGCAGCCACGGCAGGCCAGGGGTTACCCAGTACTTC. Protein: CASSHGRPGVTQYF.